This is a list of T cell receptor beta chains from one sample in a study of blood T cell repertoires in COVID-19. The table came from immunoSEQ multiplex PCR; TCRdb's copy has only in-frame clones and leaves some out. The sample shows 440,000 or so clones, 89% of them seen only once. The sample consisted of peripheral blood. The source of these receptors is a woman in her thirties or forties with COVID-19, enrolled during active disease. CDR3s include the opening cysteine and the closing phenylalanine or tryptophan. The D gene is left open where the match is weak. The size field is filled for only some rows; it gives once, few, many or a size class.

J | V | D | size | CDR3 | DNA
TRBJ1-1 | TRBV10-3 | . | . | CAISGLGPTEAFF | TGTGCCATCAGTGGATTGGGGCCCACTGAAGCTTTCTTT
TRBJ1-2 | TRBV2 | . | . | CASSERGIYGYTF | TGTGCCAGCAGTGAGCGGGGCATCTATGGCTACACCTTC
TRBJ1-2 | TRBV28 | TRBD1 | . | CASSSFAPGQRIYGYTF | TGTGCCAGCAGTTCTTTCGCTCCGGGACAGAGGATCTATGGCTACACCTTC
TRBJ2-7 | TRBV9 | TRBD2 | . | CASSVASGSYEQYF | TGTGCCAGCAGCGTAGCTAGCGGGAGCTACGAGCAGTACTTC
TRBJ2-5 | TRBV11-2 | . | once | CASSFLGAQYF | TGTGCCAGCAGCTTTCTAGGAGCCCAGTACTTC
TRBJ2-3 | TRBV6-5 | . | . | CASSYTGISTDTQYF | TGTGCCAGCAGCTACACAGGAATCAGCACAGATACGCAGTATTTT
TRBJ1-5 | TRBV7-2 | . | . | CASSLGSSSQPQHF | TGTGCCAGCAGCCTGGGGAGCTCGAGTCAGCCCCAGCATTTT
TRBJ1-1 | TRBV30 | TRBD1 | . | CAWSPPPTGVPPEAFF | TGTGCCTGGAGTCCCCCCCCGACAGGGGTACCGCCCGAAGCTTTCTTT
TRBJ2-4 | TRBV4-3 | . | . | CASSQDFPVNNIQYF | TGCGCCAGCAGCCAAGATTTTCCAGTAAACAACATTCAGTACTTC
TRBJ1-3 | TRBV5-4 | . | . | CASSLGGPTAGNTIYF | TGTGCCAGCAGCTTGGGGGGCCCGACGGCCGGAAACACCATATATTTT
TRBJ1-2 | TRBV10-3 | . | few | CAISESRGLPGNYGYTF | TGTGCCATCAGTGAGTCGAGAGGGCTCCCGGGTAACTATGGCTACACCTTC
TRBJ2-7 | TRBV7-2 | TRBD2 | . | CASSPGGSGRAYEQYF | TGTGCCAGCAGCCCGGGGGGCAGCGGGAGGGCCTACGAGCAGTACTTC
TRBJ2-7 | TRBV5-1 | . | . | CASSLVVGETYEQYF | TGCGCCAGCAGCTTGGTGGTAGGGGAAACCTACGAGCAGTACTTC
TRBJ1-2 | TRBV28 | TRBD1 | once | CASIFDRGPGGYTF | TGTGCCAGCATTTTTGACAGGGGGCCCGGTGGCTACACCTTC
TRBJ2-1 | TRBV4-3 | TRBD2 | . | CASSPVTSGRGGHNEQFF | TGCGCCAGCAGCCCAGTGACTAGCGGGAGAGGAGGCCACAATGAGCAGTTCTTC
TRBJ2-2 | TRBV24-1 | TRBD1 | . | CATSGIWQGAVGELFF | TGTGCCACCAGTGGGATATGGCAGGGGGCTGTCGGGGAGCTGTTTTTT
TRBJ1-2 | TRBV18 | . | . | CASSPAASNYGYTF | TGTGCCAGCTCACCGGCGGCATCTAACTATGGCTACACCTTC
TRBJ2-5 | TRBV3-1/TRBV3-2 | . | once | CASSQDHRRWETQYF | TGTGCCAGCAGCCAAGACCACCGGAGATGGGAGACCCAGTACTTC